The TCR beta chain described here comes from a study of shared clonotypes between healthy human individuals. This CDR3 is 12 amino acids long. Trimming removed 3 bases from V and 11 bases from J, with 13 bases in between. Germline values: CDR1 MDHEN, CDR2 SYDVKM. Assay: immunoSEQ multiplex PCR; the TCRdb copy retains only in-frame clones and omits some. The profile shows around 180,000 clones, 85% to 95% of them singletons. This receptor was identified in a woman younger than 45 in good health. The V and J genes are TRBV28 and TRBJ2-5; possibly TRBD1 or TRBD2 for D (5 bases each). Material: naive CD4+ T cells sorted from blood. The subset: CD45RA+ positively selected. This CDR3 reads CASSFLGDQQYF. CDR3 nucleotide sequence: TGTGCCAGCAGTTTTTTGGGGGACCAGCAGTACTTC.